The entry below describes one T cell receptor (beta chain). Its specificity is not known. This record comes from a study of cytomegalovirus exposure and HLA in healthy donors. Germline V CDR1 and CDR2: SGDLS, YYNGEE. The CDR3 has 17 residues. The V gene end was trimmed by 5 bases and the J gene end by 5 bases; junction bases not matched to a gene: 13. Primers included in the PCR were 60 Vbeta and 13 Jbeta primers. The data were produced by immunoSEQ multiplex PCR, yet TCRdb's version contains in-frame clones alone and is incomplete. This sample has under 150,000 clones, with 65% to 85% found just once. Study-wide findings and caveats: Per a prior analysis, the majority of TCR beta V segments were productive roughly 87% or roughly 30% of the time.

The material sequenced was PBMCs. The V gene is TRBV9, the J gene TRBJ2-2; 9 nucleotides align to TRBD2. The sequence derives from a woman aged 18-30 years in good health and CMV-seronegative. In DNA, the CDR3 is TGTGCCAGCAGTTCCCCGAAGAAGAGCGGGGGGACCGGGGAGCTGTTTTTT. Translating it yields CASSSPKKSGGTGELFF.